This T cell receptor (beta chain) appears in the sequencing data of a study of human T cells and chemical hapten exposure. In this sample, this clonotype turned up many times. One entry per CDR3 protein results from TCRdb running MiXCR on the RACE reads. The data show approximately 52,000 distinct CDR3 sequences, 11% seen once. The time point denotes: patch test 1, 2 weeks after DPC sensitization. Treatment indicated: therapeutic diphenylcyclopropenone sensitization with weekly scalp DPC. Researchers extracted total RNA from unfractionated whole blood. People who gave samples had alopecia, were 18 to 70 years old, and were suitable for DPC. The CDR3 runs 16 residues. J lost 6 bases, V lost 6 bases, and 12 bases had no gene match. Germline V lookup: CDR1 LNHDA, CDR2 SQIVND (reference sequence).

The rearrangement joins TRBV19 to TRBJ2-1; 9 bases map to TRBD2. This TCR derives from a woman in her thirties or forties with alopecia areata. Some clones in this sample may be carry-over from other donors' samples. The starting material was whole blood, obtained in connection with sensitization to the hapten diphenylcyclopropenone (DPC). Written as DNA, the CDR3 is TGTGCCAGTAGCACCCAGGCGGGAGGGCTTGGCAATGAGCAGTTCTTC. Its translation is CASSTQAGGLGNEQFF.